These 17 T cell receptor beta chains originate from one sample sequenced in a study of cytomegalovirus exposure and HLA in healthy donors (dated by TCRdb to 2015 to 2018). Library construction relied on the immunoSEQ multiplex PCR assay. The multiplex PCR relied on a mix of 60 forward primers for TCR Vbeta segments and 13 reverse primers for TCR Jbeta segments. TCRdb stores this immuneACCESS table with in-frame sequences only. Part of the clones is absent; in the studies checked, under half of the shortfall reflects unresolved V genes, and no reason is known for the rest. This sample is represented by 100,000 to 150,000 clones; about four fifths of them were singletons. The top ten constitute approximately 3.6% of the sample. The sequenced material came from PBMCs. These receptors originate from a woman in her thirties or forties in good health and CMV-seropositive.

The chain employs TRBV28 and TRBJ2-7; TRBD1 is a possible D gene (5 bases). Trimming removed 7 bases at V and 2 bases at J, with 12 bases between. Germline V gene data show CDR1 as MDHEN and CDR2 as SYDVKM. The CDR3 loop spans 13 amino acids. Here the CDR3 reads CASKRGQTYEQYF. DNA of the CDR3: TGTGCCAGCAAAAGAGGACAAACCTACGAGCAGTACTTC.

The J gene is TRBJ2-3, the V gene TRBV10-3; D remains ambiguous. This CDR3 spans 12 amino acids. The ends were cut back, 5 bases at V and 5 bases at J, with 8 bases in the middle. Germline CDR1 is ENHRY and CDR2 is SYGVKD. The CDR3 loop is CAISRVEDTQYF. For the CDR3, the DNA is TGTGCCATCAGTCGAGTTGAAGATACGCAGTATTTT.

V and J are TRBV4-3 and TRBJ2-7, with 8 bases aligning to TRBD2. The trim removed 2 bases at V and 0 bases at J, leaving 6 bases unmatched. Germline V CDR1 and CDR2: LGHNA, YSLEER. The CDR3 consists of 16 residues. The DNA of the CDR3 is TGCGCCAGCAGCCAATACGTAGCGGGGACCTCCTACGAGCAGTACTTC. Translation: CASSQYVAGTSYEQYF.

The CDR3 spells CASRRTSGMYEQYF. CDR3 bases: TGTGCCAGCAGGCGGACTAGCGGGATGTACGAGCAGTACTTC. The V gene is TRBV11-3, the J gene TRBJ2-7; 12 bases match TRBD2. CDR1 and CDR2 (germline): SGHNT, YENEEA. The V and J ends lost 6 bases and 4 bases, in that order; junction bases with no gene match: 4. This CDR3 is 14 amino acids long. Together with reference TRBV11-3 and TRBJ2-7, the CDR3 gives the full variable domain: EAGVVQSPRYKIIEKKQPVAFWCNPISGHNTLYWYLQNLGQGPELLIRYENEEAVDDSQLPKDRFSAERLKGVDSTLKIQPAELGDSAVYLCASRRTSGMYEQYFGPGTRLTVT.

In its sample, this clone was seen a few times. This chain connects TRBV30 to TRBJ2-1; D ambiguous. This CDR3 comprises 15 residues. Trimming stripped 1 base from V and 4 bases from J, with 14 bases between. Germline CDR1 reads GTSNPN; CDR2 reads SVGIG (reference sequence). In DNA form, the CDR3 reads TGTGCCTGGAGTGGGTCTGGAGTTTTATACAATGAGCAGTTCTTC. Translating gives CAWSGSGVLYNEQFF.

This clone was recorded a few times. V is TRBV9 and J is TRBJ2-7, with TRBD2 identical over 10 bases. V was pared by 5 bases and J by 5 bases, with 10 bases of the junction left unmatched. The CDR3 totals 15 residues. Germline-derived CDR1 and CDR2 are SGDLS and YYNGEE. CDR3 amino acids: CASRGEREGDHEQYF. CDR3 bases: TGTGCCAGCAGGGGTGAGCGGGAGGGGGATCACGAGCAGTACTTC.

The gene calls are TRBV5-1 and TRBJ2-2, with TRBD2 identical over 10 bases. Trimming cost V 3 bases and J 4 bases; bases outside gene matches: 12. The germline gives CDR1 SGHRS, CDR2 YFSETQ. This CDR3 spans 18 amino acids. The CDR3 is CASSYPRLTSGPTGELFF. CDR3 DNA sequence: TGCGCCAGCAGCTACCCCCGATTGACTAGCGGGCCCACCGGGGAGCTGTTTTTT.

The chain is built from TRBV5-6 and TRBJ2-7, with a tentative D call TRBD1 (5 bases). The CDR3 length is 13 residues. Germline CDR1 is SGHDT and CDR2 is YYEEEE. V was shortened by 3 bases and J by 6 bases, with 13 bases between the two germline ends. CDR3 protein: CASSSLQAREQYF. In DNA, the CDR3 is TGTGCCAGCAGCTCACTACAGGCCCGCGAGCAGTACTTC.

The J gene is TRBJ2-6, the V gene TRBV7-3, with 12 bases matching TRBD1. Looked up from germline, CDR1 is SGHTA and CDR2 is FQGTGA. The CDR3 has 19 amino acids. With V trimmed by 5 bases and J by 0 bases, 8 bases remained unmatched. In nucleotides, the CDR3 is TGTGCCAGCAGCCTGAGACCGGGACAGGGGGCCTCTGGGGCCAACGTCCTGACTTTC. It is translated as CASSLRPGQGASGANVLTF. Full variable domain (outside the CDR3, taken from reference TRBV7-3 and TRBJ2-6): GAGVSQTPSNKVTEKGKYVELRCDPISGHTALYWYRQSLGQGPEFLIYFQGTGAADDSGLPNDRFFAVRPEGSVSTLKIQRTERGDSAVYLCASSLRPGQGASGANVLTFGAGSRLTVL.

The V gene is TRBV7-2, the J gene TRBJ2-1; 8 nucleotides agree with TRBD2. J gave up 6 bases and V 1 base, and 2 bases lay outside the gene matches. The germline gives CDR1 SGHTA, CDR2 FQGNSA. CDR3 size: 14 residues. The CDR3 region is CASSLGREVNEQFF. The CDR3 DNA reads TGTGCCAGCAGCTTAGGGCGGGAGGTCAATGAGCAGTTCTTC.

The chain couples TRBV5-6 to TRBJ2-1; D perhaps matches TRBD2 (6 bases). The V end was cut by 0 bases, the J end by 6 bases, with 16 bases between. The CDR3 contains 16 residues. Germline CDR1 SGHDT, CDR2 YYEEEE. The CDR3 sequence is CASSLEGLLAPNEQFF. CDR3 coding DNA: TGTGCCAGCAGCTTGGAGGGGCTTCTAGCGCCCAATGAGCAGTTCTTC.

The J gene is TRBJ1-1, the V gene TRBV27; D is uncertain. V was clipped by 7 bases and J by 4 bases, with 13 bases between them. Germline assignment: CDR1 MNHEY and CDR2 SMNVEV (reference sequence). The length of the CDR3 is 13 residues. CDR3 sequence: CASMENLGTEAFF. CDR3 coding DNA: TGTGCCAGCATGGAGAACTTGGGCACTGAAGCTTTCTTT.

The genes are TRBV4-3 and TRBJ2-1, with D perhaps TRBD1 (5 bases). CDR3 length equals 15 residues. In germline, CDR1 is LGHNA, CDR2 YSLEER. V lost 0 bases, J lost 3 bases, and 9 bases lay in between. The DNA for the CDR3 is TGCGCCAGCAGCCAAGATGGGGCTAGCTACAATGAGCAGTTCTTC. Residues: CASSQDGASYNEQFF.

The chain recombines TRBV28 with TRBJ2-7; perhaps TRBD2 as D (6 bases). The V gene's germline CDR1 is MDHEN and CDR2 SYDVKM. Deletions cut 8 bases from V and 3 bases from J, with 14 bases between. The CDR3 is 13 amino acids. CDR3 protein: CASSEGGVYEQYF. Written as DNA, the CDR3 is TGTGCCAGCTCCGAGGGCGGGGTCTACGAGCAGTACTTC.

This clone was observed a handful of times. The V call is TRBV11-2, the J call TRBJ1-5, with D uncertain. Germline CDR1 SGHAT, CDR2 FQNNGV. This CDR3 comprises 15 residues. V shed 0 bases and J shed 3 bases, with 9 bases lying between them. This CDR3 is CASSLDPKPNQPQHF. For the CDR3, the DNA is TGTGCCAGCAGCTTAGATCCCAAGCCCAATCAGCCCCAGCATTTT.

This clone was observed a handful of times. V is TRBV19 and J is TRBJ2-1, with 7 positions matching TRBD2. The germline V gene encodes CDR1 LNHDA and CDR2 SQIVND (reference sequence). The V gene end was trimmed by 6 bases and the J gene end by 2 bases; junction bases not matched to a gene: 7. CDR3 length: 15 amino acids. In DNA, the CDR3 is TGTGCCAGTAGAACCCCCGGGACTACCTACAATGAGCAGTTCTTC. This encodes CASRTPGTTYNEQFF. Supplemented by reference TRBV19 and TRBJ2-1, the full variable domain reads DGGITQSPKYLFRKEGQNVTLSCEQNLNHDAMYWYRQDPGQGLRLIYYSQIVNDFQKGDIAEGYSVSREKKESFPLTVTSAQKNPTAFYLCASRTPGTTYNEQFFGPGTRLTVL.

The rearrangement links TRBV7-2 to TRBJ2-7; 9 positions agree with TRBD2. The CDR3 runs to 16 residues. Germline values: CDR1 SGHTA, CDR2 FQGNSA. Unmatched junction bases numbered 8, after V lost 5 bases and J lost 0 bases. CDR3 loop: CASSRKATSGSYEQYF. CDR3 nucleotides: TGTGCCAGCAGCAGAAAAGCGACTAGCGGCTCCTACGAGCAGTACTTC. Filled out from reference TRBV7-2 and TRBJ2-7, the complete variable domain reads GAGVSQSPSNKVTEKGKDVELRCDPISGHTALYWYRQSLGQGLEFLIYFQGNSAPDKSGLPSDRFSAERTGGSVSTLTIQRTQQEDSAVYLCASSRKATSGSYEQYFGPGTRLTVT.